This T cell receptor beta chain stems from a study of regulatory T cells in long-lasting Graves disease. The TCR beta library used iRepertoire HTBI primers with Arm-PCR amplification of CDR3. MiXCR, applied by TCRdb to the multiplex PCR reads, yields one record per CDR3 protein. The sample carries about 330,000 distinct CDR3 sequences, about 16% recorded once. The sample's time point: newly diagnosed GD, antithyroid drugs for less than 3 months. Generation of the TCR library employed RNA extracted from PBMCs. The diagnosis of Graves' disease used American Thyroid Association guidelines. This clonotype came up many times. The antigen remains undetermined. Losses at the gene ends were 3 bases for V and 0 bases for J; bases not matched to a gene: 5. The CDR3 is made up of 15 amino acids. Germline V gene sequence: CDR1 KGHSH, CDR2 LQKENI. General study results and limits: Only peripheral blood was studied, not thyroid tissue.

This sample was also put to use in a study of T cells in Graves' hyperthyroidism and ophthalmopathy. As that report states: A patient was excluded if there was uncontrolled infection, other autoimmune disease, pregnancy or lactation. Ophthalmopathy onset followed model prediction by a median about seven months.

The J gene is TRBJ2-7, the V gene TRBV18, with 7 nucleotides matching TRBD1. This specimen consisted of peripheral blood mononuclear cells (PBMCs), obtained at new diagnosis, from a patient treated with antithyroid drugs. The receptor was derived from a woman aged 18-35 years with Graves disease. CDR3 sequence: CASSPSWDSSYEQYF. The CDR3 DNA reads as TGTGCCAGCTCACCTTCCTGGGACAGCTCCTACGAGCAGTACTTC.